These 2 T cell receptor beta chains came from one sample sequenced in a study of blood T cells in healthy people across ages. It was with a sample-barcoded 5' primer and a J-beta primer mix that a second PCR of about 7 to 12 cycles was run. In TCRdb, the 5' RACE reads were re-called with MiXCR into one record per CDR3 protein. The sample comprises around 690,000 distinct CDR3 sequences, under 70% of which are singletons, and over 30% rests with the top ten. Sequenced: blood. These receptors were collected from a man in his 60s in good health.

In nucleotides, the CDR3 is TGCAGTGCTAGAGATTCCAGGGGGATTGGTGAAAAACTGTTTTTT. Translating it yields CSARDSRGIGEKLFF. V is TRBV20-1 and J is TRBJ1-4; 7 bases align to TRBD1. Germline V lookup: CDR1 DFQATT, CDR2 SNEGSKA (reference sequence). This CDR3 comprises 15 residues. Trimming at V came to 0 bases and at J to 7 bases, leaving 8 bases not matched to a gene.

The rearrangement links TRBV20-1 to TRBJ2-5, with 8 positions matching TRBD2. Trimming took 6 bases from V and 1 from J; bases not matched to a gene: 10. The CDR3 covers 15 residues. Germline lookup yields CDR1 DFQATT and CDR2 SNEGSKA (reference sequence). CDR3 region: CSALGGGGPQETQYF. Written as DNA, the CDR3 is TGCAGTGCCTTGGGGGGCGGGGGGCCCCAAGAGACCCAGTACTTC.